This TCR beta chain was obtained from a study of ipilimumab plus nivolumab after autologous stem cell transplantation. The repertoire was sequenced with immunoSEQ multiplex PCR; TCRdb's copy has only in-frame clones and lacks some. Here the sample spans 15,000 to 20,000 clones, around 81% being singletons. There are 13 residues in the CDR3. The germline gives CDR1 SGHTA, CDR2 FQGNSA. Trimming left V 8 bases short and J 0 bases short, with 9 bases between. J is TRBJ2-3 and V is TRBV7-2; D may be TRBD2 (5 bases). The sample consisted of PBMCs, taken in a trial of ipilimumab plus nivolumab as post-transplant consolidation. This sequence originates from a male donor with diffuse large B-cell lymphoma. CDR3 nucleotide sequence: TGTGCCAGCGGACTTCCTAGCACAGATACGCAGTATTTT. Its protein product is CASGLPSTDTQYF. Combining the CDR3 with reference TRBV7-2 and TRBJ2-3 gives the whole variable domain GAGVSQSPSNKVTEKGKDVELRCDPISGHTALYWYRQSLGQGLEFLIYFQGNSAPDKSGLPSDRFSAERTGGSVSTLTIQRTQQEDSAVYLCASGLPSTDTQYFGPGTRLTVL.